Each of the 14 T cell receptor beta chains below was sequenced from the same sample in a study of OX40 agonist ivuxolimab in advanced cancers. Sequenced by immunoSEQ multiplex PCR; TCRdb stores in-frame clones only, minus some. The profile shows about 60,000 clones, about nine tenths of them singletons. Sequenced here: CD4+ or CD8+ T cells sorted from blood, sampled in a trial of the OX40 agonist ivuxolimab. All receptors derive from an adult with an advanced solid tumor such as melanoma, head and neck, liver or kidney cancer.

J is TRBJ1-4 and V is TRBV27; D is unclear. With 2 bases removed from V and 8 bases from J, the gap between germline ends came to 9 bases. CDR3 size: 13 residues. Germline CDR1 is MNHEY and CDR2 is SMNVEV (reference sequence). The CDR3 protein is CASSLGVKEKLFF. The CDR3 DNA follows: TGTGCCAGCAGTTTAGGGGTTAAGGAAAAACTGTTTTTT.

The CDR3 DNA reads TGTGCCAGCAGCTCGCAGGCGGCTAGCGGAGCCAAAAACATTCAGTACTTC. The encoded protein is CASSSQAASGAKNIQYF. The chain couples TRBV11-1 to TRBJ2-4; 7 positions agree with TRBD2. J lost 0 bases, V lost 4 bases, and 9 bases had no gene match. The CDR3 sequence is 17 residues long. From germline, CDR1 is SGHAT and CDR2 FQDESV (reference sequence).

This rearrangement joins TRBV6-1 to TRBJ1-5; maybe TRBD1 (5 bases). This CDR3 has 15 residues. Looked up from germline, CDR1 is MNHNS and CDR2 is SASEGT. The V end was cut by 6 bases, the J end by 0 bases, with 12 bases between. In nucleotides, the CDR3 is TGTGCCAGCAGAGACAGAACCTATAGCAATCAGCCCCAGCATTTT. Its protein is CASRDRTYSNQPQHF.

The chain is built from TRBV28 and TRBJ2-7; TRBD1 might be the D (6 bases). This CDR3 has 12 amino acids. Deletions cut 7 bases from V and 6 bases from J, with 13 bases between. Germline V gene lookup returns CDR1 MDHEN and CDR2 SYDVKM. CDR3 bases: TGTGCCAGCACCTTGACAGGTTTCGAGCAGTACTTC. This encodes CASTLTGFEQYF.

The chain employs TRBV2 and TRBJ1-2, with a weak D call TRBD1 (6 bases). V was shortened by 8 bases and J by 8 bases, with 21 bases between the two germline ends. The germline V gene has CDR1 SNHLY and CDR2 FYNNEI. CDR3 length: 14 amino acids. CDR3 loop: CASWKLAGALGYTF. The CDR3 region has the DNA TGTGCCAGCTGGAAGTTGGCAGGGGCGCTCGGCTACACCTTC.

This chain uses TRBV29-1 with TRBJ2-5; tentative D call: TRBD2 (6 bases). Germline V gene data show CDR1 as SQVTM and CDR2 as ANQGSEA. Between the trimmed V and J ends, which lost 4 bases and 3 bases, there was a span of 15 bases. The CDR3 has 14 residues. The CDR3 sequence is CSVVGLRVEETQYF. DNA of the CDR3: TGCAGCGTTGTGGGACTTAGGGTCGAAGAGACCCAGTACTTC.

This chain uses TRBV27 with TRBJ2-5; TRBD2 matches at 10 bases. V shed 5 bases and J 1 base; nucleotides not matched to a gene: 7. Germline CDR1 and CDR2: MNHEY and SMNVEV (reference sequence). This CDR3 region has 16 residues. The CDR3, as DNA: TGTGCCAGCAGTCCCGGACTAGCGGCCTTCCAAGAGACCCAGTACTTC. Its protein is CASSPGLAAFQETQYF.

V and J are TRBV27 and TRBJ2-1; the match to TRBD2 covers 12 bases. The CDR3 is made up of 16 amino acids. Looked up from germline, CDR1 is MNHEY and CDR2 is SMNVEV (reference sequence). J was trimmed by 4 bases and V by 6 bases; bases with no gene match: 7. CDR3 nucleotide sequence: TGTGCCAGCAGGACTCGGACTAGCGGGGATTACAATGAGCAGTTCTTC. This gives the protein CASRTRTSGDYNEQFF.

The chain uses TRBV5-1 and TRBJ1-6, with D possibly matching TRBD1 (5 bases). V lost 4 bases and J 9 bases, leaving 17 bases between the germline ends. The CDR3 extends over 15 amino acids. Germline CDR1 SGHRS, CDR2 YFSETQ. CDR3 DNA sequence: TGCGCCAGCAGCGCACTAGACAGTTACCCTTCACCCCTCCACTTT. Its protein is CASSALDSYPSPLHF.

The chain carries TRBV6-6 and TRBJ2-7; 7 bases match TRBD2. The CDR3 extends over 14 amino acids. V trimming: 0 bases; J trimming: 5 bases; junction bases outside the gene matches: 4. The germline V gene encodes CDR1 MNHNY and CDR2 SVGAGI (reference sequence). The CDR3 sequence: CASSYSDGRNEQYF. CDR3 nucleotide sequence: TGTGCCAGCAGTTACTCAGACGGGAGGAACGAGCAGTACTTC.

The chain employs TRBV9 and TRBJ2-1; 13 bases are a match to TRBD2. The germline CDR1 and CDR2 sequences are SGDLS and YYNGEE. This CDR3 is built from 19 residues. V was clipped by 3 bases and J by 0 bases; unmatched bases: 9. The CDR3 here is CASSGQGRLAGGSYNEQFF. CDR3 nucleotides: TGTGCCAGCAGCGGACAGGGAAGACTAGCGGGAGGCTCCTACAATGAGCAGTTCTTC.

The chain carries TRBV10-3 and TRBJ2-2, with 7 positions matching TRBD2. Trimming took 3 bases from V and 6 from J; bases not matched to a gene: 7. Germline values: CDR1 ENHRY, CDR2 SYGVKD. The CDR3 consists of 15 residues. The CDR3 loop reads CAISEGLGVAGELFF. For the CDR3, the DNA is TGTGCCATCAGTGAAGGACTAGGGGTCGCCGGGGAGCTGTTTTTT.

The chain employs TRBV5-6 and TRBJ1-3; D remains ambiguous. The CDR3 has 14 residues. V lost 0 bases, J lost 7 bases, and 11 bases lay in between. Germline CDR1 reads SGHDT; CDR2 reads YYEEEE. The chain's CDR3 is CASSLAALGNTIYF. Here the CDR3 DNA reads TGTGCCAGCAGCTTGGCGGCGTTGGGGAACACCATATATTTT. Full variable domain (outside the CDR3, taken from reference TRBV5-6 and TRBJ1-3): DAGVTQSPTHLIKTRGQQVTLRCSPKSGHDTVSWYQQALGQGPQFIFQYYEEEERQRGNFPDRFSGHQFPNYSSELNVNALLLGDSALYLCASSLAALGNTIYFGEGSWLTVV.

The chain combines TRBV5-1 with TRBJ2-5; no reliable D call. V lost 5 bases to trimming and J lost 1 base, with 12 bases between them. Per the germline V gene, CDR1 is SGHRS and CDR2 is YFSETQ. CDR3 length: 14 amino acids. The CDR3 nucleotides read TGCGCCAGCAGACCCGGACGATTCCAAGAGACCCAGTACTTC. This encodes CASRPGRFQETQYF.